This TCR beta chain was identified in a study of blood T cells in healthy people across ages. This clonotype has at least ten counts. Germline assignment: CDR1 SQVTM and CDR2 ANQGSEA. The length of the CDR3 is 15 residues. The germline V and J ends were trimmed by 1 base and 2 bases, with 9 bases remaining between them. Combining a sample-barcoded 5' primer with a J-beta primer mix, a second PCR ran for 7 to 11 cycles. Every cDNA molecule bore a tag from a template-switch adaptor containing 12 random nucleotides. TCRdb redid the calling of the 5' RACE reads with MiXCR, one entry per CDR3 protein. The table records over 600,000 distinct CDR3 sequences, roughly 46% of them present only once. Staff drew around 10 milliliters of peripheral blood from each donor.

The sequence came from a man aged 80 or over in good health. The chain employs TRBV29-1 and TRBJ2-6, with D unresolved. The sample consisted of blood. This chain's CDR3 is CSVEGGSPGANVLTF. CDR3 DNA sequence: TGCAGCGTTGAAGGCGGATCCCCTGGGGCCAACGTCCTGACTTTC.